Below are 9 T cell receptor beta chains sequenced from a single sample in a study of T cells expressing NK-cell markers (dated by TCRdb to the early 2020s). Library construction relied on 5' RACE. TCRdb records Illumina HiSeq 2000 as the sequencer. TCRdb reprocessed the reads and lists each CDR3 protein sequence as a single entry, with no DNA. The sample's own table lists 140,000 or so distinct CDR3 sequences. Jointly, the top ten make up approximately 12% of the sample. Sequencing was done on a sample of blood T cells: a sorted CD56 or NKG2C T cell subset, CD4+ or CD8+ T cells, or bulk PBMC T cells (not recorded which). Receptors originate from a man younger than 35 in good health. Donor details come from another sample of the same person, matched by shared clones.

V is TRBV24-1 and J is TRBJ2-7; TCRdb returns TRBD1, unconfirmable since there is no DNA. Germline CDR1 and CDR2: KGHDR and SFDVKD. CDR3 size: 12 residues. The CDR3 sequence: CATSFRGAEQYF.

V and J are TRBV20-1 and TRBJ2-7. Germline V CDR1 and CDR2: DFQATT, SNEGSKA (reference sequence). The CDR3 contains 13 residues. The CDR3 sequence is CSARVLLTYEQYF.

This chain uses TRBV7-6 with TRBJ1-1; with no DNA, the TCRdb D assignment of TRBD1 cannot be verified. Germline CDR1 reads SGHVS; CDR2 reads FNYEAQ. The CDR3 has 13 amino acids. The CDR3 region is CASSLGARTEAFF. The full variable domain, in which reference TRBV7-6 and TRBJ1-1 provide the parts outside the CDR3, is GAGVSQSPRYKVTKRGQDVALRCDPISGHVSLYWYRQALGQGPEFLTYFNYEAQQDKSGLPNDRFSAERPEGSISTLTIQRTEQRDSAMYRCASSLGARTEAFFGQGTRLTVV.

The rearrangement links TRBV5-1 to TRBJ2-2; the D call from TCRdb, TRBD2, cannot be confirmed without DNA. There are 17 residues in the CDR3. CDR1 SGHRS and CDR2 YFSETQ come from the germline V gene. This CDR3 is CASSSLYSGIDTGELFF.

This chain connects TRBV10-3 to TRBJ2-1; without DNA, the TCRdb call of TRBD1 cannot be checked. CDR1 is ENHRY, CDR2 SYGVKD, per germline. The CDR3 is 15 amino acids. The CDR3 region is CAIRWGTGDYNEQFF.

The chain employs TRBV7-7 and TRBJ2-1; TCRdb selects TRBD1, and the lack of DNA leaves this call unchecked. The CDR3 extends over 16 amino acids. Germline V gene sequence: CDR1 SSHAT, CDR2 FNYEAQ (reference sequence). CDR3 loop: CASSLAVGGGYNEQFF.

This chain's CDR3 is CASSFGTTQYF. The J gene is TRBJ2-3, the V gene TRBV5-4. CDR3 length: 11 amino acids. Germline CDR1 reads SGHNT; CDR2 reads YYREEE (reference sequence). Complete variable domain (other parts from reference TRBV5-4 and TRBJ2-3): ETGVTQSPTHLIKTRGQQVTLRCSSQSGHNTVSWYQQALGQGPQFIFQYYREEENGRGNFPPRFSGLQFPNYSSELNVNALELDDSALYLCASSFGTTQYFGPGTRLTVL.

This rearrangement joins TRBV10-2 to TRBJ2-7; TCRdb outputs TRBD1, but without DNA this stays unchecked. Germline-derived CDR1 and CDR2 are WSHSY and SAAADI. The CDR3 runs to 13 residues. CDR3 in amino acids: CASESKGSYEQYF.

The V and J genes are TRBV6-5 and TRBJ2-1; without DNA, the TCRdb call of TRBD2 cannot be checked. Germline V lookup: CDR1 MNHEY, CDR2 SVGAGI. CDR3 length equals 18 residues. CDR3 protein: CASSSRGVGEGRYNEQFF.